The 21 T cell receptor beta chains presented below share a single source sample, sequenced in a study of CD8+CD57+ T cells in acquired aplastic anemia. TCR beta VDJ and CDR3 profiles were obtained from a genomic DNA template. Using its own MiXCR run on the reads, TCRdb lists one record per CDR3 protein. The table lists about 190,000 distinct CDR3 sequences, approximately 52% of them singletons. Sequenced input: sorted CD4+, CD8+, or CD8+CD57+ T cells (not recorded which) from PBMCs. These receptors all come from a human donor in good health, serving as a control.

The table lists this clonotype with many counts. The V gene is TRBV5-6, the J gene TRBJ1-6; tentatively, D is TRBD1 (6 bases). The CDR3 contains 14 residues. V dropped 2 bases and J dropped 9 bases, with 12 bases sitting between them. Germline CDR1 and CDR2: SGHDT and YYEEEE. The CDR3: CASSFRGQLSPLHF. CDR3 sequence (DNA): TGTGCCAGCAGCTTCCGGGGACAACTTTCACCCCTCCACTTT.

The V and J genes are TRBV9 and TRBJ1-1; 8 positions agree with TRBD1. Per germline, CDR1 SGDLS and CDR2 YYNGEE. Trimming took 0 bases from V and 4 from J; bases not matched to a gene: 8. The CDR3 has 16 residues. The CDR3 coding sequence is TGTGCCAGCAGCGTAGCAACAGGGGGTCGGGGCACTGAAGCTTTCTTT. As protein: CASSVATGGRGTEAFF.

V is TRBV7-3 and J is TRBJ1-1, with a possible D match to TRBD1 (5 bases). CDR1 SGHTA and CDR2 FQGTGA come from the germline V gene. CDR3 length: 17 residues. V lost 2 bases to trimming and J lost 5 bases, with 21 bases between them. Here the CDR3 DNA reads TGTGCCAGCAGCTTATGGTCCGGAGGCAGGGCGGATACTGAAGCTTTCTTT. It encodes CASSLWSGGRADTEAFF.

The chain combines TRBV15 with TRBJ1-2; D is perhaps TRBD1 (5 bases). Per germline, CDR1 LNHNV and CDR2 YYDKDF (reference sequence). The CDR3 consists of 15 residues. Trimming pared 3 bases from V and 8 bases from J, leaving 19 bases between. For the CDR3, the DNA is TGTGCCACCAGCAGGCCCCCCTCAGGGTTGGGGGGCTACACCTTC. Translated: CATSRPPSGLGGYTF.

This clonotype came up many times. The chain employs TRBV5-5 and TRBJ1-1; TRBD1 might be the D (5 bases). Germline V gene sequence: CDR1 SGHKS, CDR2 YYEKEE (reference sequence). The CDR3 is 15 amino acids. Trimming removed 1 base from V and 1 base from J, with 11 bases in between. The CDR3 here is CASSLFGGENTEAFF. The CDR3 bases are TGTGCCAGCAGCTTGTTTGGGGGAGAGAACACTGAAGCTTTCTTT.

V gene TRBV7-6 combines with J gene TRBJ2-5, with D hard to call. Germline V lookup: CDR1 SGHVS, CDR2 FNYEAQ. This CDR3 has 12 amino acids. V lost 2 bases and J lost 7, with 8 bases in between. This chain's CDR3 is CASSLSLGTQYF. The CDR3 nucleotides read TGTGCCAGCAGCTTAAGTCTGGGGACCCAGTACTTC.

J is TRBJ1-2 and V is TRBV29-1, with D tentatively TRBD1 (6 bases). Per the germline V gene, CDR1 is SQVTM and CDR2 is ANQGSEA. This CDR3 spans 12 amino acids. Between the trimmed V and J ends, which lost 2 bases and 4 bases, there was a span of 8 bases. The CDR3 region is CSVEKGGYGYTF. For the CDR3, the DNA is TGCAGCGTTGAAAAAGGGGGCTATGGCTACACCTTC.

In its sample, this clonotype was seen many times. The J gene is TRBJ2-1, the V gene TRBV7-2; D uncertain. V gave up 2 bases and J gave up 3 bases, with 5 bases separating them. Germline values: CDR1 SGHTA, CDR2 FQGNSA. The CDR3 is made up of 13 amino acids. CDR3 loop: CASSLPVYNEQFF. CDR3 bases: TGTGCCAGCAGCTTACCCGTCTACAATGAGCAGTTCTTC.

This clonotype occurred many times. This chain's CDR3 is CSARAGTAGTGELFF. CDR3 sequence (DNA): TGCAGTGCTAGGGCCGGGACGGCCGGGACCGGGGAGCTGTTTTTT. This sequence joins TRBV20-1 and TRBJ2-2; D possibly uses TRBD1 or TRBD2 (5 bases each). This CDR3 region has 15 residues. Germline-derived CDR1 and CDR2 are DFQATT and SNEGSKA (reference sequence). The ends were cut back, 3 bases at V and 5 bases at J, with 16 bases in the middle.

For this clonotype: It may be a read error: a sequence one base away is much more abundant. The chain recombines TRBV5-4 with TRBJ2-7; 7 positions agree with TRBD1. V lost 5 bases and J lost 10; bases outside the gene matches: 21. Germline values: CDR1 SGHNT, CDR2 YYREEE (reference sequence). The CDR3 totals 16 residues. DNA for the CDR3: TGTGCCAGCAGTCCCCCGGGACAGAGGGGGTCCTCAGATCAGTACTTC. Encoded protein: CASSPPGQRGSSDQYF. The full variable domain, its missing parts supplied by reference TRBV5-4 and TRBJ2-7, is ETGVTQSPTHLIKTRGQQVTLRCSSQSGHNTVSWYQQALGQGPQFIFQYYREEENGRGNFPPRFSGLQFPNYSSELNVNALELDDSALYLCASSPPGQRGSSDQYFGPGTRLTVT.

The gene calls are TRBV7-8 and TRBJ2-3; tentative D call: TRBD1 (6 bases). V was cut by 1 base and J by 4 bases, with 12 bases left in between. The CDR3 runs to 15 residues. Germline CDR1 SGHVS, CDR2 FQNEAQ. CDR3 nucleotide sequence: TGTGCCAGCAGCTTAGTTGGCAGGGGACCAGATACGCAGTATTTT. This encodes CASSLVGRGPDTQYF. Combining the CDR3 with reference TRBV7-8 and TRBJ2-3 gives the whole variable domain GAGVSQSPRYKVAKRGQDVALRCDPISGHVSLFWYQQALGQGPEFLTYFQNEAQLDKSGLPSDRFFAERPEGSVSTLKIQRTQQEDSAVYLCASSLVGRGPDTQYFGPGTRLTVL.

This chain links TRBV6-1 with TRBJ1-3; 9 nucleotides align to TRBD1. V lost 2 bases to trimming and J lost 0 bases; unmatched junction nucleotides: 5. CDR1 and CDR2 from the germline V gene are MNHNS and SASEGT. The CDR3 runs to 17 residues. Written as DNA, the CDR3 is TGTGCCAGCAGTGAAATCGGGACAGGGTTCTCTGGAAACACCATATATTTT. As protein: CASSEIGTGFSGNTIYF.

V and J are TRBV24-1 and TRBJ1-1; D is unresolved. V shed 2 bases and J shed 4 bases, with 4 bases lying between them. CDR1 is KGHDR, CDR2 SFDVKD, per germline. CDR3 length: 12 residues. Written as DNA, the CDR3 is TGTGCCACCAGTGATTCCGGCACTGAAGCTTTCTTT. Translation: CATSDSGTEAFF.

The chain has TRBV27 and TRBJ1-5; tentative D call: TRBD1 (5 bases). The CDR3 totals 14 residues. V was pared by 6 bases and J by 0 bases, with 9 bases between. Germline V lookup: CDR1 MNHEY, CDR2 SMNVEV (reference sequence). The CDR3 nucleotides read TGTGCCAGCAGGGACACCTATAGCAATCAGCCCCAGCATTTT. Its translation: CASRDTYSNQPQHF.

This clonotype was seen ten or more times. This chain connects TRBV6-2 or TRBV6-3 to TRBJ1-2; tentative D call: TRBD1 (5 bases). The CDR3 is made up of 12 amino acids. Germline V gene lookup returns CDR1 MNHEY and CDR2 SVGEGT. The V end was cut by 2 bases, the J end by 7 bases, with 8 bases between. The DNA for the CDR3 is TGTGCCAGCAGTTACAGGGGTCTTGGCTACACCTTC. It yields the protein CASSYRGLGYTF.

This rearrangement joins TRBV7-6 to TRBJ1-2; D unclear. With 3 bases removed from V and 4 bases from J, the gap between germline ends came to 9 bases. This CDR3 is built from 13 residues. Germline CDR1 is SGHVS and CDR2 is FNYEAQ. The CDR3 bases are TGTGCCAGCAGCTTTGGGGAGAGCTATGGCTACACCTTC. It translates to CASSFGESYGYTF.

The rearrangement joins TRBV5-4 to TRBJ2-3; D gene unclear. In germline, CDR1 is SGHNT, CDR2 YYREEE (reference sequence). CDR3 length: 12 residues. Trimming pared 5 bases from V and 5 bases from J, leaving 9 bases between. As DNA, the CDR3 is TGTGCCAGCAGTGGGTTGGGAGATACGCAGTATTTT. Residues: CASSGLGDTQYF.

This clonotype has ten or more counts. The chain is built from TRBV10-3 and TRBJ2-4; D tentatively reads TRBD1 or TRBD2 (5 bases each). Germline lookup yields CDR1 ENHRY and CDR2 SYGVKD. The CDR3 contains 12 residues. V lost 6 bases to trimming and J lost 9 bases, with 12 bases between them. CDR3 nucleotide sequence: TGTGCCATCAGAGGGGACCAAGGCATTCAGTACTTC. This translates into CAIRGDQGIQYF.

This chain links TRBV29-1 with TRBJ2-3, with 10 positions matching TRBD1. Trimming cost V 4 bases and J 6 bases; bases outside gene matches: 4. Per the germline V gene, CDR1 is SQVTM and CDR2 is ANQGSEA. CDR3 size: 13 residues. The CDR3 region is CSVADRGSDTQYF. The CDR3 DNA follows: TGCAGCGTTGCGGACAGGGGGTCCGATACGCAGTATTTT.

This clonotype was recorded at least ten times. This rearrangement joins TRBV5-1 to TRBJ2-3; D call uncertain. Deletions cut 4 bases from V and 1 base from J, with 13 bases between. The germline CDR1 and CDR2 sequences are SGHRS and YFSETQ. This CDR3 has 15 amino acids. In DNA, the CDR3 is TGCGCCAGCAGCACCCAGCCTGGGGGCACAGATACGCAGTATTTT. Its translation is CASSTQPGGTDTQYF.

In its sample, this clonotype was seen many times. The chain couples TRBV19 to TRBJ1-1; TRBD1 matches 7 bases. V lost 10 bases to trimming and J lost 1 base; unmatched junction nucleotides: 9. This CDR3 is built from 14 residues. Germline values: CDR1 LNHDA, CDR2 SQIVND (reference sequence). The CDR3 sequence: CATRRGGRNTEAFF. Written as DNA, the CDR3 is TGTGCCACCCGCCGAGGGGGCCGGAACACTGAAGCTTTCTTT. The variable domain in full, with the rest retrieved from reference TRBV19 and TRBJ1-1, is DGGITQSPKYLFRKEGQNVTLSCEQNLNHDAMYWYRQDPGQGLRLIYYSQIVNDFQKGDIAEGYSVSREKKESFPLTVTSAQKNPTAFYLCATRRGGRNTEAFFGQGTRLTVV.